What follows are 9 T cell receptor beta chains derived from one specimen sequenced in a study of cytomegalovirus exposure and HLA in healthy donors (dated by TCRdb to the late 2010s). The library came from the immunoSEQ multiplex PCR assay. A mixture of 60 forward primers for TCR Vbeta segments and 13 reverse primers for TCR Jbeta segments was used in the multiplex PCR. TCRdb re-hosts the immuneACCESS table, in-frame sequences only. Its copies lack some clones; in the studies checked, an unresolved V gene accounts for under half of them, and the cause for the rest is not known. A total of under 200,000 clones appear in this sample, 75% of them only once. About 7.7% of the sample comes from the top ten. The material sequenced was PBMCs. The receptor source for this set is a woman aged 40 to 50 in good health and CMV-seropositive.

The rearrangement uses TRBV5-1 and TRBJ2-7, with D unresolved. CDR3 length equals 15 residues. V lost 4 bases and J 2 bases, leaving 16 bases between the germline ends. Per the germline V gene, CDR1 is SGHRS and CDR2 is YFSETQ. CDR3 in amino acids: CASSPGTLTAYEQYF. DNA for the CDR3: TGCGCCAGCAGCCCCGGCACACTAACTGCCTACGAGCAGTACTTC.

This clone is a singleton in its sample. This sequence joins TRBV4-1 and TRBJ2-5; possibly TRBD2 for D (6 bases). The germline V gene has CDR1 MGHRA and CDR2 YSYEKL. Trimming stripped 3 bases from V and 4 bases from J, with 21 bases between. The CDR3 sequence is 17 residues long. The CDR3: CASSQGVSGLARETQYF. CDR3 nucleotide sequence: TGCGCCAGCAGCCAGGGGGTTTCAGGGCTAGCGAGAGAGACCCAGTACTTC.

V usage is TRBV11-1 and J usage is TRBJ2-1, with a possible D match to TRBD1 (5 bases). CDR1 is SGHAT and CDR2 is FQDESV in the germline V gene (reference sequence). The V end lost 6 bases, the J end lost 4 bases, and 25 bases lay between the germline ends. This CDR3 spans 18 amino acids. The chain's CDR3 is CASRQQGRTSTRYNEQFF. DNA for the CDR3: TGTGCCAGCAGACAGCAGGGCAGGACGTCGACTCGATACAATGAGCAGTTCTTC.

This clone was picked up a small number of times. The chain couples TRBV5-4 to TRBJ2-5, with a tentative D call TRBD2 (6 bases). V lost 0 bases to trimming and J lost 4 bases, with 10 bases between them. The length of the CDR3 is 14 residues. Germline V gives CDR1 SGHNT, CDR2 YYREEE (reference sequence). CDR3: CASSLGWGGETQYF. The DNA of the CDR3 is TGTGCCAGCAGCTTGGGGTGGGGAGGAGAGACCCAGTACTTC.

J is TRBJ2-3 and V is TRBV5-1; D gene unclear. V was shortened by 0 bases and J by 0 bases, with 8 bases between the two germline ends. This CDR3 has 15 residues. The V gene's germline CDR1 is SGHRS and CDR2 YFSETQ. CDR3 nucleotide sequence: TGCGCCAGCAGCTTGGCTCAGGCTAGCACAGATACGCAGTATTTT. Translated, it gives CASSLAQASTDTQYF.

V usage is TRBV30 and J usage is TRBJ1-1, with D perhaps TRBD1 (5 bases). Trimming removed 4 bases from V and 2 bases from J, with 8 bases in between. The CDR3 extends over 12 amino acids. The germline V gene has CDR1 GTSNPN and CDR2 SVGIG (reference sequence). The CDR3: CAWNQGNTEAFF. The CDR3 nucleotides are TGTGCCTGGAATCAGGGAAACACTGAAGCTTTCTTT.

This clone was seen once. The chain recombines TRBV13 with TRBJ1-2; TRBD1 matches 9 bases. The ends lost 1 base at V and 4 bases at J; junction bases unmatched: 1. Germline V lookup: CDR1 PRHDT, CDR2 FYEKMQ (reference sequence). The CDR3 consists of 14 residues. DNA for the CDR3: TGTGCCAGCAGCTTAGACAGGGGGCCCTATGGCTACACCTTC. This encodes CASSLDRGPYGYTF.

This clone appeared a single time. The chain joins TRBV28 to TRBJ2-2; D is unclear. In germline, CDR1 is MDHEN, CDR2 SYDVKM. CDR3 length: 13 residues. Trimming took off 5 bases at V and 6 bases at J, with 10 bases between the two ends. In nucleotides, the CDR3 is TGTGCCAGCAGTACAGTGGTCCCCGGGGAGCTGTTTTTT. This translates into CASSTVVPGELFF.

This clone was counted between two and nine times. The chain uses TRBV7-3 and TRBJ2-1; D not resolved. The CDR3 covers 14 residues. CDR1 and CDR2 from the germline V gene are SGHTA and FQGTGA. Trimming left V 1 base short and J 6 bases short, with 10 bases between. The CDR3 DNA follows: TGTGCCAGCAGCTTAAGTGGTAACTCCAATGAGCAGTTCTTC. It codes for CASSLSGNSNEQFF. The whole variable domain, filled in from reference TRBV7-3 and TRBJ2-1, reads GAGVSQTPSNKVTEKGKYVELRCDPISGHTALYWYRQSLGQGPEFLIYFQGTGAADDSGLPNDRFFAVRPEGSVSTLKIQRTERGDSAVYLCASSLSGNSNEQFFGPGTRLTVL.